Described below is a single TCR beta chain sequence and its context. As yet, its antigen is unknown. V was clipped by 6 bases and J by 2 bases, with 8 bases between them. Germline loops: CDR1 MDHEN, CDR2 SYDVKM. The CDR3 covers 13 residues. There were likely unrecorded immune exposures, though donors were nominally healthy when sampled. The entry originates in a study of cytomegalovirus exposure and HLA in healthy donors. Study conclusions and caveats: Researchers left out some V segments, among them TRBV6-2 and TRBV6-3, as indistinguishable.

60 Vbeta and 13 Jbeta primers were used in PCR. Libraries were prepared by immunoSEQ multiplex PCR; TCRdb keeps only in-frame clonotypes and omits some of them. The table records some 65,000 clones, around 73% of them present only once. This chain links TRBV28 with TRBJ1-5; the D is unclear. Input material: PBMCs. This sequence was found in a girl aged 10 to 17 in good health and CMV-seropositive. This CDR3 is CASSLVGNQPQHF. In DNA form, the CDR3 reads TGTGCCAGCAGCCTAGTGGGCAATCAGCCCCAGCATTTT.